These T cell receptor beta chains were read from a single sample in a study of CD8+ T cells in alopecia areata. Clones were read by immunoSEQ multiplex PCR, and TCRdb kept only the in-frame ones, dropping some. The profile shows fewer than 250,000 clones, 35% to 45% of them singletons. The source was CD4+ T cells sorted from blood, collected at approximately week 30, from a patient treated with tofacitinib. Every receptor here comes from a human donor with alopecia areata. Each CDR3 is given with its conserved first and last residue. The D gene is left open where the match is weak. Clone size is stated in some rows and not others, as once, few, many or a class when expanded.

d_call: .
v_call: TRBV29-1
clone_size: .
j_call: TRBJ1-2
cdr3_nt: TGCAGCGTTGATCAGGACGCCAACTATGGCTACACCTTC
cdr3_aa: CSVDQDANYGYTF

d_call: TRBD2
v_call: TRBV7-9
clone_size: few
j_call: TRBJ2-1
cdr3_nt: TGTGCCAGCAGCCAGACTAGCGGGAGTTTGGATGAGCAGTTCTTC
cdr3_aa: CASSQTSGSLDEQFF

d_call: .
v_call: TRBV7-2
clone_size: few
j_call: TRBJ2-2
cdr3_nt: TGTGCCAGCAGCTTAAACAGGGCCGGTACCGGGGAGCTGTTTTTT
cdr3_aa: CASSLNRAGTGELFF

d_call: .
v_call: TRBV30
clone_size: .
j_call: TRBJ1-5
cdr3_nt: TGTGCCTCGGCTCAGGGGAATCAGCCCCAGCATTTT
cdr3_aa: CASAQGNQPQHF

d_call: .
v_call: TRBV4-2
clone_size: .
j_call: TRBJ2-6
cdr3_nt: TGTGCCTCAGGTCGAGGAGGTGGGGCCAACGTCCTGACTTTC
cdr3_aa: CASGRGGGANVLTF

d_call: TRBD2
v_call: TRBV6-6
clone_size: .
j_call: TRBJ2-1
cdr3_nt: TGTGCCAGCAGTTACTTCGGGCGGGAGGGCCGCAATGAGCAGTTCTTC
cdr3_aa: CASSYFGREGRNEQFF

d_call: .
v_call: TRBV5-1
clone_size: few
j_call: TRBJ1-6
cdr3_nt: TGCGCCAGCAGCTTGCAGGGAAGCAATTCACCCCTCCACTTT
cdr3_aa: CASSLQGSNSPLHF

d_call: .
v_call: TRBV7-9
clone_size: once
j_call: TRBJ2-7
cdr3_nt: TGTGCCAGCAGCTTAGAGGCAGGGGACTACGAGCAGTACTTC
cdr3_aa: CASSLEAGDYEQYF

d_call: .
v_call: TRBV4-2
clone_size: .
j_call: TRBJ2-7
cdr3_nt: TGTGCCAGCAGCCAAGATAGGGGCGCCCTCTACGAGCAGTACTTC
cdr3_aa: CASSQDRGALYEQYF

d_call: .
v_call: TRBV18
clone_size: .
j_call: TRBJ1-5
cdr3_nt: TGTGCCAGCTCACCACTCCCTTGGCAGCCCCAGCATTTT
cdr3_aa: CASSPLPWQPQHF

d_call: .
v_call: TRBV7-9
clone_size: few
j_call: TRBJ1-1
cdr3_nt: TGTGCCAGCAGCCCCGGCGGACCTTACACTGAAGCTTTCTTT
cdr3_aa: CASSPGGPYTEAFF

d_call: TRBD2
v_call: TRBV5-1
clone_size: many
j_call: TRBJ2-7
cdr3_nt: TGCGCCAGCAGCTTGGGTAGCGGGAGGACTCTGGGTGAGCAGTACTTC
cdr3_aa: CASSLGSGRTLGEQYF

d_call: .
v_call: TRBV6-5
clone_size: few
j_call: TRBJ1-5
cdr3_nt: TGTGCCAGTCGGGAGGGCAATCAGCCCCAGCATTTT
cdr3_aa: CASREGNQPQHF

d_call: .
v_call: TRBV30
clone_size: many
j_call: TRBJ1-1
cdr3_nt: TGTGCCTGGAGCCGGGACTCGAACACTGAAGCTTTCTTT
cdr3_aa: CAWSRDSNTEAFF

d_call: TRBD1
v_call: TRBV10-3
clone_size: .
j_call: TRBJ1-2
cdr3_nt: TGTGCCATCGGGACTCAGGGGGACTATGGCTACACCTTC
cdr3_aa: CAIGTQGDYGYTF